These T cell receptor beta chains were read from a single sample in a study of control samples from healthy donors and cancer patients. Sequencing used immunoSEQ multiplex PCR; TCRdb keeps in-frame clones, though not all of them. The sample has approximately 150,000 clones; approximately 90% are singletons. Specimen: blood. The receptors here all came from a woman under 40 in good health. The CDR3 runs from the conserved cysteine through the conserved F or W. The D gene is left open where the match is weak. Size is stated for part of the rows, as once, few or many counts, or as a class when the clone is expanded.

j_gene | d_gene | v_gene | abundance | CDR3nt | CDR3aa
TRBJ1-4 | . | TRBV27 | . | TGTGCCAGCAAGGGACGTCCGGATGAAAAACTGTTTTTT | CASKGRPDEKLFF
TRBJ2-6 | . | TRBV27 | . | TGTGCCAGCAGTTTTACGGGGGCTGGGGCCAACGTCCTGACTTTC | CASSFTGAGANVLTF
TRBJ2-2 | . | TRBV5-6 | . | TGTGCCAGCAGCCCGGCTGGGAGGGAGCTGTTTTTT | CASSPAGRELFF
TRBJ2-7 | . | TRBV11-2 | once | TGTGCCAGCAGCTTAGGGAGTTCTGGAGAGCAGTACTTC | CASSLGSSGEQYF
TRBJ2-7 | TRBD1 | TRBV11-3 | . | TGTGCCAGCAGCGAGCCGGGACAGGGGAACGAGCAGTACTTC | CASSEPGQGNEQYF
TRBJ2-2 | TRBD1 | TRBV4-3 | . | TGCGCCAGCAGCCAACGTTGGGTCGGGACAGGGAACACCGGGGAGCTGTTTTTT | CASSQRWVGTGNTGELFF
TRBJ1-2 | . | TRBV28 | . | TGTGCCAGCAGTTTATATCAGGCTAACTATGGCTACACCTTC | CASSLYQANYGYTF
TRBJ1-5 | . | TRBV28 | . | TGTGCCAGCTGCACTGGAGTCTATAGCAATCAGCCCCAGCATTTT | CASCTGVYSNQPQHF
TRBJ1-5 | . | TRBV6-5 | . | TGTGCCACTATCTCCCGGGGGGACCTCGGACAGCCCCAGCATTTT | CATISRGDLGQPQHF
TRBJ2-2 | . | TRBV5-1 | . | TGCGCCAGCAGCTTGGGGACTACTACCGGGGAGCTGTTTTTT | CASSLGTTTGELFF
TRBJ1-5 | . | TRBV7-2 | . | TGTGCCAGCAGCTTTGGGGCTGGGCAGCCCCAGCATTTT | CASSFGAGQPQHF
TRBJ2-2 | TRBD2 | TRBV12-5 | . | TGTGCTAGTGGTTTGCCACCGGGACTAGCGCCAACCGGGGAGCTGTTTTTT | CASGLPPGLAPTGELFF
TRBJ2-1 | TRBD2 | TRBV6-4 | few | TGTGCCAGCAGTGACTCGCGCGGGAGTGAGCAGTTCTTC | CASSDSRGSEQFF
TRBJ2-3 | TRBD1 | TRBV6-2/TRBV6-3 | . | TGTGCCAGCAGCAGGACAGGGGTGTACACAGATACGCAGTATTTT | CASSRTGVYTDTQYF
TRBJ2-7 | TRBD2 | TRBV6-1 | . | TGTGCCAGCAGTGACCGGCGGGAGGGTTACGAGCAGTACTTC | CASSDRREGYEQYF
TRBJ2-7 | TRBD2 | TRBV5-4 | . | TGTGCCAGCAGCTTCGGGGGGAGCTACGAGCAGTACTTC | CASSFGGSYEQYF
TRBJ1-1 | TRBD1 | TRBV13 | . | TGTGCCAGCAGCTACAGGGACAGGGTAAAGGGCACTGAAGCTTTCTTT | CASSYRDRVKGTEAFF
TRBJ2-3 | . | TRBV5-1 | once | TGCGCCAGCAGCTTGGCGGTCGATACGCAGTATTTT | CASSLAVDTQYF
TRBJ2-2 | TRBD1 | TRBV5-1 | few | TGCGCCAGCAGCGTGGACAGGCCGACGCGAACAACCGGGGAGCTGTTTTTT | CASSVDRPTRTTGELFF
TRBJ2-5 | TRBD2 | TRBV2 | . | TGTGCCAGCAGTGATCCACTAGCGGTCCAAGAGACCCAGTACTTC | CASSDPLAVQETQYF
TRBJ2-7 | . | TRBV4-2 | . | TGTGCCAGCAGCCCGATTTTGGGTCCTGATCCCTACGAGCAGTACTTC | CASSPILGPDPYEQYF
TRBJ2-7 | . | TRBV5-5 | . | TGTGCCAGCAGCTTCGCCGGGGGCTACGAGCAGTACTTC | CASSFAGGYEQYF
TRBJ1-2 | . | TRBV30 | . | TGTGCCTGGAGGTCAGGGGTCGGGGGCTACACCTTC | CAWRSGVGGYTF
TRBJ2-5 | . | TRBV7-2 | . | TGTGCCAGCAGTAGAAAAGCGGGCCAAGAGACCCAGTACTTC | CASSRKAGQETQYF
TRBJ2-1 | . | TRBV25-1 | few | TGTGCCAGCAGTGTTACAGGGCTTGACAATGAGCAGTTCTTC | CASSVTGLDNEQFF